This T cell receptor beta chain was sequenced for a study of radiotherapy plus CTLA-4 blockade in lung cancer. Study-wide points: Tumor-origin TCR clones grew in blood after radiotherapy plus ipilimumab.

In regard to this clone: Antigen unknown.

Trimming left V 2 bases short and J 1 base short, with 4 bases between. Germline-derived CDR1 and CDR2 are SGHVS and FNYEAQ. This CDR3 is 13 amino acids long. Clones were sequenced by immunoSEQ multiplex PCR, and TCRdb holds only the in-frame ones, with some missing. The data contain 25,000 to 35,000 clones, around 80% of them singletons. The V call is TRBV7-6, the J call TRBJ2-3; unclear D gene. The receptor comes from a human donor with non-small cell lung cancer that progressed on radiotherapy plus ipilimumab. Sequenced here: peripheral blood, sampled from a patient treated with radiotherapy plus ipilimumab. CDR3 DNA: TGTGCCAGCAGCTTACCCGGCACAGATACGCAGTATTTT. Protein sequence: CASSLPGTDTQYF.